One and the same sample provided the 10 T cell receptor beta chains below, sequenced in a study of Graves' ophthalmopathy and Graves' hyperthyroidism. Using RNA transcripts, the TCR beta CDR3 regions were amplified. The library came from an HTBI-primed first-round RT-PCR and a second-round multiplex PCR. TCRdb re-called the multiplex PCR reads with MiXCR, one entry per CDR3 protein. The sample lists over a million distinct CDR3 sequences, less than 45% occurring once. Sequencing input: peripheral blood or thyroid tissue (not recorded which). All receptors derive from an adult man with Graves' hyperthyroidism.

Turning to this clonotype: A junction end diverges from the germline sequence, so it may reflect a read error. The chain has TRBV12-3 or TRBV12-4 and TRBJ2-7, with 8 bases identical to TRBD1. The CDR3 contains 15 residues. The CDR3 sequence is CASSLATGVTYEQYF. In DNA form, the CDR3 reads TGTGCCAGCAGTCTAGCGACAGGGGTAACGTACGAGCAGTACTTC.

The chain links TRBV6-2 or TRBV6-3 to TRBJ1-5; D not certain. The CDR3 sequence is 13 residues long. The V end was cut by 2 bases, the J end by 4 bases, with 6 bases between. From germline, CDR1 is MNHEY and CDR2 SVGEGT. The CDR3 here is CASSYVMNQPQHF. CDR3 DNA sequence: TGTGCCAGCAGTTACGTAATGAATCAGCCCCAGCATTTT.

The chain joins TRBV12-3 or TRBV12-4 to TRBJ2-7; D might be TRBD2 (5 bases). V shed 2 bases and J shed 3 bases, with 8 bases lying between them. The CDR3 contains 13 residues. CDR3 in DNA: TGTGCCAGCAGTTTAATTGAGGGCTACGAGCAGTACTTC. It encodes CASSLIEGYEQYF.

This clonotype has a single count. This could be a read error, since a much larger clone is one nucleotide away. The chain employs TRBV2 and TRBJ2-2, with D possibly matching TRBD2 (5 bases). The germline CDR1 and CDR2 sequences are SNHLY and FYNNEI. The CDR3 length is 13 residues. The CDR3 DNA sequence: TGTGCCGGCAGTGAAGCAGCGGCCGGGGAGCTGTTTTTT. It yields the protein CAGSEAAAGELFF.

The table lists this clonotype with many counts. The chain couples TRBV20-1 to TRBJ1-4; perhaps TRBD1 as D (5 bases). Germline V gives CDR1 DFQATT, CDR2 SNEGSKA (reference sequence). V was shortened by 2 bases and J by 5 bases, with 6 bases between the two germline ends. The CDR3 consists of 12 residues. CDR3 amino acids: CSARRGNEKLFF. CDR3 bases: TGCAGTGCTAGAAGGGGAAATGAAAAACTGTTTTTT.

This rearrangement joins TRBV29-1 to TRBJ2-2; no firm D call. V was clipped by 6 bases and J by 4 bases, with 6 bases between them. Germline V gives CDR1 SQVTM, CDR2 ANQGSEA. The CDR3 has 11 amino acids. The DNA for the CDR3 is TGCAGCGTCGACCCCACCGGGGAGCTGTTTTTT. Translating gives CSVDPTGELFF.

Note on this clonotype: This may come from a read error, since a much larger clone is one base off. This CDR3 fails to terminate in the conserved phenylalanine or tryptophan, so it likely reflects a read error. DNA for the CDR3: TGCAGTGCTCAATCTGGGGCAGGCGTCTATGGCTACACCCTC. This gives the protein CSAQSGAGVYGYTL. The rearrangement uses TRBV20-1 and TRBJ1-2, with D tentatively TRBD1 (5 bases). Germline CDR1 DFQATT, CDR2 SNEGSKA (reference sequence). V lost 5 bases, J lost 4 bases, and 17 bases lay in between. The CDR3 extends over 14 amino acids.

Only a few counts were recorded for this clonotype. V gene TRBV12-3 or TRBV12-4 combines with J gene TRBJ2-7; TRBD1 is a possible D gene (6 bases). This CDR3 has 13 residues. V gave up 8 bases and J gave up 2 bases, with 13 bases separating them. In nucleotides, the CDR3 is TGTGCCAGCTTCTCAGGGGCCACCTACGAGCAGTACTTC. This encodes CASFSGATYEQYF.

The chain is built from TRBV5-1 and TRBJ2-7, with 7 positions matching TRBD1. Trimming took 4 bases from V and 1 from J; bases not matched to a gene: 8. CDR1 SGHRS and CDR2 YFSETQ come from the germline V gene. The CDR3 totals 15 residues. Here the CDR3 DNA reads TGCGCCAGCAGCGTGGCCGGGACAGATTCCTACGAGCAGTACTTC. Amino acid sequence: CASSVAGTDSYEQYF.

The chain joins TRBV7-4 to TRBJ2-5; 8 nucleotides line up with TRBD2. Losses at the gene ends were 5 bases for V and 1 base for J; bases not matched to a gene: 6. Germline V gene sequence: CDR1 SGHVT, CDR2 SQSDAQ. The CDR3 is made up of 15 amino acids. The CDR3 spells CASSPLLAAQETQYF. The CDR3 region has the DNA TGTGCCAGCAGCCCTCTACTAGCGGCCCAAGAGACCCAGTACTTC.